Listed here are 4 T cell receptor beta chains from one sample, sequenced in a study of chemoradiotherapy in HPV16-positive cancers. Measured with immunoSEQ multiplex PCR; TCRdb has only the in-frame clones, and not every one. The sample holds about 5,100 clones, about 92% seen once. Sample collection was performed from a patient who underwent chemoradiotherapy. The receptors stem from a human donor with HPV-associated anogenital cancer.

This clone appeared a single time. The genes are TRBV19 and TRBJ1-1; D unresolved. This CDR3 contains 15 residues. Trimming pared 3 bases from V and 2 bases from J, leaving 13 bases between. Germline V CDR1 and CDR2: LNHDA, SQIVND (reference sequence). CDR3 DNA: TGTGCCAGTAGTATCTGGACGGAGAAAAACACTGAAGCTTTCTTT. It codes for CASSIWTEKNTEAFF.

The chain is built from TRBV18 and TRBJ1-3, with D unresolved. This CDR3 has 16 amino acids. Trimming shortened V by 0 bases and J by 0 bases, and 9 bases separated the two germline ends. Germline V gives CDR1 KGHSH, CDR2 LQKENI. DNA of the CDR3: TGTGCCAGCTCACCACCCGGGAGAAGCTCTGGAAACACCATATATTTT. It codes for CASSPPGRSSGNTIYF.

The genes are TRBV7-2 and TRBJ1-2; no clear D. This CDR3 is built from 12 residues. Germline V lookup: CDR1 SGHTA, CDR2 FQGNSA. V was shortened by 4 bases and J by 8 bases, with 11 bases between the two germline ends. The CDR3 loop is CASSSGFGGYTF. The CDR3 DNA follows: TGTGCCAGCAGCTCGGGATTCGGGGGCTACACCTTC.

The gene calls are TRBV28 and TRBJ2-2; the D gene is possibly TRBD1 (5 bases). V lost 3 bases, J lost 4 bases, and 9 bases lay in between. The CDR3 length is 14 residues. Germline loops: CDR1 MDHEN, CDR2 SYDVKM. This CDR3 is CASSFGQGTGELFF. In DNA, the CDR3 is TGTGCCAGCAGTTTTGGGCAGGGCACCGGGGAGCTGTTTTTT. Full variable domain (missing parts from reference TRBV28 and TRBJ2-2): DVKVTQSSRYLVKRTGEKVFLECVQDMDHENMFWYRQDPGLGLRLIYFSYDVKMKEKGDIPEGYSVSREKKERFSLILESASTNQTSMYLCASSFGQGTGELFFGEGSRLTVL.